The 10 T cell receptor beta chains below were found in one sample sequenced in a study of lymphopenia after photon versus proton radiotherapy. Profiling relied on immunoSEQ multiplex PCR, and the TCRdb table lists in-frame clones only, not all of them. Found here are roughly 4,400 clones, about two thirds of them singletons; the top ten hold about 50%. The starting material was peripheral blood, obtained from a patient treated with proton-based radiotherapy. These receptors came from a man of 80 years or more with esophageal cancer.

This clone qualifies as medium-sized (0.01 to 0.1%). V usage is TRBV6-5 and J usage is TRBJ2-7, with D tentatively TRBD2 (5 bases). The CDR3 is 15 amino acids. CDR1 and CDR2 (germline): MNHEY, SVGAGI. The V end was cut by 0 bases, the J end by 0 bases, with 9 bases between. Written as DNA, the CDR3 is TGTGCCAGCAGTTACTCGGAGGTTCCCTCCTACGAGCAGTACTTC. It codes for CASSYSEVPSYEQYF.

CDR3 loop: CASVAGQAYNEQFF. CDR3 bases: TGTGCTAGTGTCGCGGGACAGGCCTACAATGAGCAGTTCTTC. The genes are TRBV12-5 and TRBJ2-1; 8 nucleotides agree with TRBD1. Germline trimming cut 7 bases from V and 2 bases from J; bases unmatched to any gene: 4. This CDR3 has 14 residues. Germline lookup yields CDR1 LGHNT and CDR2 FRNRAP.

The chain employs TRBV7-3 and TRBJ2-2, with 14 positions matching TRBD2. Germline V gene sequence: CDR1 SGHTA, CDR2 FQGTGA. The trim removed 6 bases at V and 6 bases at J, leaving 6 bases unmatched. This CDR3 has 16 residues. DNA for the CDR3: TGTGCCAGCAGTTCCGGGACTAGCGGGGGAGCCGGGGAGCTGTTTTTT. Residues: CASSSGTSGGAGELFF.

This clone rates as medium-sized (0.01 to 0.1%). The chain has TRBV7-9 and TRBJ2-1; 8 bases match TRBD1. The CDR3 is 13 residues long. Germline CDR1 and CDR2: SEHNR and FQNEAQ (reference sequence). Trimming removed 8 bases from V and 5 bases from J; junction bases left unmatched: 5. As DNA, the CDR3 is TGTGCCAGCCTACAGGGGGACGACAATGAGCAGTTCTTC. It encodes CASLQGDDNEQFF.

The chain employs TRBV27 and TRBJ1-5; unclear D gene. V lost 1 base, J lost 0 bases, and 4 bases lay in between. The CDR3 has 14 amino acids. Germline V gives CDR1 MNHEY, CDR2 SMNVEV (reference sequence). The CDR3 nucleotides are TGTGCCAGCAGTTTATTGGGTAGCAATCAGCCCCAGCATTTT. It specifies CASSLLGSNQPQHF.

The chain links TRBV6-5 to TRBJ1-1, with D unresolved. Trimming removed 0 bases from V and 3 bases from J, with 5 bases in between. CDR3 length: 13 amino acids. CDR1 and CDR2 from the germline V gene are MNHEY and SVGAGI. CDR3: CASSYSTDTEAFF. CDR3 DNA sequence: TGTGCCAGCAGTTACTCGACTGACACTGAAGCTTTCTTT.

On this clone: Other DNA sequences in the same sample also yield this CDR3. This sequence joins TRBV11-3 and TRBJ1-1; TRBD1 might be the D (5 bases). CDR1 is SGHNT and CDR2 is YENEEA in the germline V gene. Deletions cut 0 bases from V and 4 bases from J, with 9 bases between. This CDR3 contains 14 residues. The CDR3 spells CASSLDGAGTEAFF. The CDR3 coding sequence is TGTGCCAGCAGCTTAGACGGGGCGGGCACTGAAGCTTTCTTT.

This chain uses TRBV5-1 with TRBJ2-3; 13 positions agree with TRBD2. The CDR3 covers 17 residues. Germline CDR1 is SGHRS and CDR2 is YFSETQ. Trimming removed 4 bases from V and 1 base from J; junction bases left unmatched: 6. This CDR3 reads CASSTGTSGIGTDTQYF. In nucleotides, the CDR3 is TGCGCCAGCAGCACCGGGACTAGCGGGATAGGCACAGATACGCAGTATTTT.

This chain connects TRBV6-6 to TRBJ2-7, with TRBD1 as a possible D gene (5 bases). The germline CDR1 and CDR2 sequences are MNHNY and SVGAGI (reference sequence). The CDR3 covers 13 residues. V gave up 2 bases and J gave up 6 bases, with 11 bases separating them. The CDR3 nucleotides are TGTGCCAGCAGTTACGGCAGGGAACGCGAGCAGTACTTC. Translated, it gives CASSYGREREQYF.

The chain couples TRBV6-6 to TRBJ2-5; 7 bases agree with TRBD1. CDR3 size: 15 residues. The germline gives CDR1 MNHNY, CDR2 SVGAGI (reference sequence). Trimming cost V 1 base and J 5 bases; bases outside gene matches: 7. CDR3 in DNA: TGTGCCAGCAGTTACTGGGACAGTAGTACGGAGACCCAGTACTTC. Translated, it gives CASSYWDSSTETQYF.